Described below is a single T cell receptor beta chain sequence and its context. The data originate from a study of OX40 agonist ivuxolimab in advanced cancers. Peripheral blood came from all dose cohorts at three timepoints. Sequencing used immunoSEQ multiplex PCR; TCRdb keeps in-frame clones, though not all of them. The repertoire holds 100,000 or so clones, with approximately 87% as singletons. V was shortened by 5 bases and J by 5 bases, with 15 bases between the two germline ends. Germline V gene data show CDR1 as SGHTA and CDR2 as FQGNSA. The CDR3 contains 14 residues. The receptor was derived from an adult with an advanced solid tumor such as melanoma, head and neck, liver or kidney cancer. This chain joins TRBV7-2 and TRBJ2-5; D is perhaps TRBD2 (7 bases). The starting material was CD4+ or CD8+ T cells sorted from blood, obtained in a trial of the OX40 agonist ivuxolimab. For the CDR3, the DNA is TGTGCCAGCAGCATACCGGGGGGCCAGGAGACCCAGTACTTC. This encodes CASSIPGGQETQYF.